The rows below give T cell receptor beta chains drawn from one sample of a study of T cell changes during pregnancy in multiple sclerosis. Using immunoSEQ multiplex PCR, the repertoire was profiled, and TCRdb retains in-frame clones only, with some absent. Of about 75,000 clones listed, approximately 93% are singletons. Specimen: CD4+ T cells from peripheral blood mononuclear cells, collected after pregnancy. These receptors were obtained from a female donor with multiple sclerosis, enrolled in a pregnancy study. CDR3s include the opening cysteine and the closing phenylalanine or tryptophan. Fields, in order: V gene, clone size, J gene, CDR3 length, D gene, CDR3 DNA, CDR3 protein. A D gene is named only where the DNA matches it firmly. Size tells how often a clone was seen (once, few, many) or the class of an expanded clone, and some rows leave it out.

>TRBV6-1|-|TRBJ2-1|19|TRBD2
TGTGCCAGCAGTGAAGTTCCGTCTAGCGGGAGGTCACATTACAATGAGCAGTTCTTC
CASSEVPSSGRSHYNEQFF
>TRBV5-1|-|TRBJ2-3|14|-
TGCGCCAGCAGCCCCGGGTTTAGCACAGATACGCAGTATTTT
CASSPGFSTDTQYF
>TRBV4-1|-|TRBJ1-1|14|-
TGCGCCAGCAGCCAAGATCAGGTGGCTTCTGAAGCTTTCTTT
CASSQDQVASEAFF
>TRBV5-5|-|TRBJ2-1|16|TRBD2
TGTGCCAGCAGCTTGGGCCCCGGGACTAGCTCCAATGAGCAGTTCTTC
CASSLGPGTSSNEQFF
>TRBV11-1|-|TRBJ2-1|13|-
TGTGCCAGCAGCTTGTCAGGGGTCAATGAGCAGTTCTTC
CASSLSGVNEQFF
>TRBV2|-|TRBJ2-1|15|TRBD2
TGTGCCAGCAGCTTGGGACTAGCGGGAGATCGTGAGCAGTTCTTC
CASSLGLAGDREQFF
>TRBV14|-|TRBJ1-2|16|-
TGTGCCAGCAGCCAAGATGCTCGACCGTTGGAGGGGGGCTACACCTTC
CASSQDARPLEGGYTF
>TRBV28|few|TRBJ1-4|14|-
TGTGCCAGCAGTTTAATGGGGCGGAATGAAAAACTGTTTTTT
CASSLMGRNEKLFF
>TRBV18|-|TRBJ2-7|14|-
TGTGCCAGCTCACAGGGAAAGGGGCTCTACGAGCAGTACTTC
CASSQGKGLYEQYF
>TRBV19|once|TRBJ1-1|15|-
TGTGCCAGTAGTATAACGGGGGGCGGCGGCACTGAAGCTTTCTTT
CASSITGGGGTEAFF
>TRBV19|-|TRBJ2-1|15|-
TGTGCCAGTAGTATATCCCCGGAGGGCGCCAATGAGCAGTTCTTC
CASSISPEGANEQFF
>TRBV28|-|TRBJ2-7|11|TRBD2
TGTGCCACCCGGGGGGTCCCCGAGCAGTACTTC
CATRGVPEQYF
>TRBV7-6|-|TRBJ1-2|14|TRBD1
TGTGCCAGCAGCTTAGGGACAGGCTCATATGGCTACACCTTC
CASSLGTGSYGYTF
>TRBV7-8|-|TRBJ2-1|16|TRBD2
TGTGCCAGCAGCTTAGGTTCGGGAGGTAACTACAATGAGCAGTTCTTC
CASSLGSGGNYNEQFF
>TRBV7-2|-|TRBJ1-1|15|TRBD1
TGTGCCAGCAGCTTAGAGGGGACAGGGATCACTGAAGCTTTCTTT
CASSLEGTGITEAFF
>TRBV15|-|TRBJ2-3|20|TRBD2
TGTGCCACCAGCAGAGATGGGGGTAGCGGGAGAGACCCGTCTACAGATACGCAGTATTTT
CATSRDGGSGRDPSTDTQYF
>TRBV7-2|-|TRBJ2-5|16|TRBD2
TGTGCCAGCAGCCTTAGATGGCGGGAGAGTGGAGAGACCCAGTACTTC
CASSLRWRESGETQYF
>TRBV14|-|TRBJ2-3|16|TRBD2
TGTGCCAGCAGCCAAGAGCCCTGGCGGGAGATAGATACGCAGTATTTT
CASSQEPWREIDTQYF
>TRBV27|once|TRBJ2-5|15|-
TGTGCCAGCAGTTTGGCAGGGACTGGCCAAGAGACCCAGTACTTC
CASSLAGTGQETQYF
>TRBV18|-|TRBJ1-2|16|TRBD1
TGTGCCAGCTCACCCTTAGACAGGGGGCAAGACTATGGCTACACCTTC
CASSPLDRGQDYGYTF
>TRBV7-2|once|TRBJ1-3|18|-
TGTGCCAGCAGCTTAGCGGTGTTAAGACGGAGCTCTGGAAACACCATATATTTT
CASSLAVLRRSSGNTIYF
>TRBV23-1|once|TRBJ2-7|14|TRBD1
TGCGCCAGCAGTCAAAGGGACAGCTACTACGAGCAGTACTTC
CASSQRDSYYEQYF
>TRBV4-2|-|TRBJ2-2|16|TRBD1
TGTGCCAGCAGCCAAGATCGACAGGGGTACACCGGGGAGCTGTTTTTT
CASSQDRQGYTGELFF
>TRBV9|-|TRBJ2-7|15|TRBD2
TGTGCCAGCAGCGTAGGGACTAGCGGTTACTACGAGCAGTACTTC
CASSVGTSGYYEQYF
>TRBV28|-|TRBJ2-7|16|TRBD2
TGTGCCAGCAGTTTGCCGGGACTAGCGGGGGCCTACGAGCAGTACTTC
CASSLPGLAGAYEQYF
>TRBV9|-|TRBJ2-1|16|TRBD1
TGTGCCAGCAGCGCGGGACAGGGTATTGAGTCCAATGAGCAGTTCTTC
CASSAGQGIESNEQFF
>TRBV4-2|-|TRBJ1-4|13|TRBD1
TGTGCCAGCAAAGACAGGGGAAGTTTGGAACTGTTTTTT
CASKDRGSLELFF
>TRBV21-1|-|TRBJ2-1|17|-
TGTGCCAGCAGCAGACCACTAGCGGGAGGCAAATACAATGAGCAGTTCTTC
CASSRPLAGGKYNEQFF
>TRBV9|-|TRBJ1-1|14|TRBD1
TGTGCCAGCGGAGGGGGACAGGGGAACACTGAAGCTTTCTTT
CASGGGQGNTEAFF
>TRBV5-1|-|TRBJ2-7|14|TRBD1
TGCGCCAGCAGCATGAGACAGGGGGCGAATGAGCAGTACTTC
CASSMRQGANEQYF
>TRBV14|-|TRBJ2-7|14|-
TGTGCCAGCAGACCGAGCGGAACTCAAGGGGAGCAGTACTTC
CASRPSGTQGEQYF
>TRBV19|few|TRBJ2-6|15|TRBD2
TGTGCCAGTAGTATGGGGGGGACTGGGGCCAACGTCCTGACTTTC
CASSMGGTGANVLTF
>TRBV11-1|-|TRBJ2-7|15|TRBD1
TGTGCCAGCAGCATCCCCACAGGGGGCCGCTACGAGCAGTACTTC
CASSIPTGGRYEQYF
>TRBV28|once|TRBJ1-5|15|-
TGTGCCAGCAAGTGGAGTCAGGGAAGCAATCAGCCCCAGCATTTT
CASKWSQGSNQPQHF
>TRBV18|-|TRBJ2-1|16|TRBD2
TGTGCCAGCTCACTTCAACTAGCGGGAGGCTTCAATGAGCAGTTCTTC
CASSLQLAGGFNEQFF
>TRBV5-1|-|TRBJ2-2|16|-
TGCGCCAGCAGCTTGGACGTGGGAGCAGGAACCGGGGAGCTGTTTTTT
CASSLDVGAGTGELFF
>TRBV6-5|once|TRBJ1-2|13|-
TGTGCCAGCAGTATTCAACAGGAGCACGGCTACACCTTC
CASSIQQEHGYTF
>TRBV5-1|-|TRBJ1-4|15|-
TGCGCCAGCAGTAAGGGGTTTTCGCCTAATGAAAAACTGTTTTTT
CASSKGFSPNEKLFF
>TRBV7-8|few|TRBJ2-7|15|TRBD2
TGTGCCAGCAGCTTAAGGCGGGAGAGCTCCTACGAGCAGTACTTC
CASSLRRESSYEQYF
>TRBV28|-|TRBJ2-2|12|-
TGTGCCAGCAGTTGGCTTCTCGGGGAGCTGTTTTTT
CASSWLLGELFF
>TRBV5-4|-|TRBJ1-6|15|-
TGTGCCAGCACCCCGGACAGTAAAGTTTCTTCACCCCTCCACTTT
CASTPDSKVSSPLHF